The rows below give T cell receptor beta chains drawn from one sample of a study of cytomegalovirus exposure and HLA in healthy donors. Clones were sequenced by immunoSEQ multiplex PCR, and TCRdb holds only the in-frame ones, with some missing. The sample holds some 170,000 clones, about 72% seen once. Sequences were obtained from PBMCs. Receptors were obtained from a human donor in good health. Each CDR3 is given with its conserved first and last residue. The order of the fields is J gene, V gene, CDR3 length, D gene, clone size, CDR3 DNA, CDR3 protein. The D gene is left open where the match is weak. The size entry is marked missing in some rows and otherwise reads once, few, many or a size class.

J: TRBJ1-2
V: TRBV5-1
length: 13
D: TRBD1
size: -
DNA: TGCGCCAGCAGCTGGGAGACAGGGGATGGCTACACCTTC
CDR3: CASSWETGDGYTF

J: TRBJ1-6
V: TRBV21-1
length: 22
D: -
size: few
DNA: TGTGCCAGCAGCAAGTCCACACAAAGGGGGGACAGGGGCCAGACCCCTAATTCACCCCTCCACTTT
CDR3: CASSKSTQRGDRGQTPNSPLHF

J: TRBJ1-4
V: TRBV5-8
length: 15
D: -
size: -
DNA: TGTGCCAGCAGCCCCGGCAGGCAGTTTAATGAAAAACTGTTTTTT
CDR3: CASSPGRQFNEKLFF

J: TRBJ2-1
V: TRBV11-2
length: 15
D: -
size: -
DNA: TGTGCCAGCAGCTCCGCTGGGGGCCTGAACAATGAGCAGTTCTTC
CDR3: CASSSAGGLNNEQFF

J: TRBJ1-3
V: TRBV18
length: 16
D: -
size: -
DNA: TGTGCCAGCTCACTATGGCCGAGGAGCTCTGGAAACACCATATATTTT
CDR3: CASSLWPRSSGNTIYF

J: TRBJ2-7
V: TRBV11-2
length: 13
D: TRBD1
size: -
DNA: TGTGCCAGCAGCTCCGGACAGGTCTACGAGCAGTACTTC
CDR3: CASSSGQVYEQYF

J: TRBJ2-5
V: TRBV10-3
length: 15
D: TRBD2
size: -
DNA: TGTGCCATCAGACAGGGAGCGGGGGGCGAAGAGACCCAGTACTTC
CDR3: CAIRQGAGGEETQYF

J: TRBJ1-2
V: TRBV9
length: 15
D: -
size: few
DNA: TGTGCCAGCAGCGCCTCTCTACAGGGTAACTATGGCTACACCTTC
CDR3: CASSASLQGNYGYTF

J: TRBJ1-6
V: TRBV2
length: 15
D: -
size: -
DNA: TGTGCCAGCAGTGAACGGGGGGGAGACTATTCACCCCTCCACTTT
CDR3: CASSERGGDYSPLHF

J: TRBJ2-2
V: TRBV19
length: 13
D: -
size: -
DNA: TGTGCCAGTAGTACTCAGGGAACCGGGGAGCTGTTTTTT
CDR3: CASSTQGTGELFF

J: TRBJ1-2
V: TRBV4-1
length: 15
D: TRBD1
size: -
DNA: TGCGCCAGCAGCCAAGAGACAGGGGAGGTCTATGGCTACACCTTC
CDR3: CASSQETGEVYGYTF

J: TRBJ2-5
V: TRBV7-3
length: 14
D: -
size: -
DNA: TGTGCCAGCAGCTTAATTGGGCAGAAAGAGACCCAGTACTTC
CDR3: CASSLIGQKETQYF

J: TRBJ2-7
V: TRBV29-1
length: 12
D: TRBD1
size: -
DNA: TGCAGCGTTGTCGCCAGGGGGCTCGAGCAGTACTTC
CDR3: CSVVARGLEQYF

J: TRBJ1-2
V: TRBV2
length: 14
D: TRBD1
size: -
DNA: TGTGCCAGCATTGTCGCAGGGGGGAACTATGGCTACACCTTC
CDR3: CASIVAGGNYGYTF

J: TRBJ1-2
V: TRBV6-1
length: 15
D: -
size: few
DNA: TGTGCCAGCATAACTCCGACACTGCATAGGTATGGCTACACCTTC
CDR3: CASITPTLHRYGYTF

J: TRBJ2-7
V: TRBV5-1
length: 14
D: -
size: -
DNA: TGCGCCAGCAGCTTCGCGCAGGGCTCCTACGAGCAGTACTTC
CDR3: CASSFAQGSYEQYF

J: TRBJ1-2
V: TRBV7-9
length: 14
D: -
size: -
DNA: TGTGCCAGCAGCTCTTCCCTCTATAACTATGGCTACACCTTC
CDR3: CASSSSLYNYGYTF

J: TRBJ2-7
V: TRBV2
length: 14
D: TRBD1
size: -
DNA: TGTGCCAGCGCGGACAGGGGGCTAGTGTACGAGCAGTACTTC
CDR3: CASADRGLVYEQYF

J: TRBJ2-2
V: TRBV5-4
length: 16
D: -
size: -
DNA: TGTGCCAGCAGCGAGGTGTCCACCCGAGGGGGCGGGGAGCTGTTTTTT
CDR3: CASSEVSTRGGGELFF

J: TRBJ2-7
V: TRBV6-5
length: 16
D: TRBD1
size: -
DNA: TGTGCCAGCAGTTACTCAAGCAGGGGGAGCTCCTACGAGCAGTACTTC
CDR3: CASSYSSRGSSYEQYF

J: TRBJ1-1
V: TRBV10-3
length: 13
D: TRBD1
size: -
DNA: TGTGCCATCAGTGGGGGGACAGGCACTGAAGCTTTCTTT
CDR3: CAISGGTGTEAFF

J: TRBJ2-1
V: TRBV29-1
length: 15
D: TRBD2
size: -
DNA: TGCAGCGTTGAACCGGGACTAGCGGGGGGTGGGGAGCAGTTCTTC
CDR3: CSVEPGLAGGGEQFF

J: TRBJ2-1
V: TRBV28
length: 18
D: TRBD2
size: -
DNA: TGTGCCAGCACTTCCTGGGGGGGGAGCGGGGTGGCCTACAATGAGCAGTTCTTC
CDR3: CASTSWGGSGVAYNEQFF

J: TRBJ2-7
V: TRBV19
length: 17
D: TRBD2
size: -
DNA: TGTGCCAGTAGAATTATACCGGGACTAGCGGTAGACTACGAGCAGTACTTC
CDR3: CASRIIPGLAVDYEQYF

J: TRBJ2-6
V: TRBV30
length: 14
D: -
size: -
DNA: TGTGCCTGGAGTGCGGGCTCTGGGGCCAACGTCCTGACTTTC
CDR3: CAWSAGSGANVLTF

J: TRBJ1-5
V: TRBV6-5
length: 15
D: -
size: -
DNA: TGTGCCAGCAGTTATGACGGGGATAGCAATCAGCCCCAGCATTTT
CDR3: CASSYDGDSNQPQHF

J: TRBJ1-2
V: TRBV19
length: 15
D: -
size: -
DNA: TGTGCCAGTAGTACCCACGGACACCTTAACTATGGCTACACCTTC
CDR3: CASSTHGHLNYGYTF

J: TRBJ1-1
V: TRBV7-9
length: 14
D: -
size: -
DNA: TGTGCCAGCAGCATGACAACCTCGAACACTGAAGCTTTCTTT
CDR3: CASSMTTSNTEAFF

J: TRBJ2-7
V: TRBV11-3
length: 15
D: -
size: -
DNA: TGTGCCAGCAGCTTATCGACAGGACTCTCCTACGAGCAGTACTTC
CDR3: CASSLSTGLSYEQYF

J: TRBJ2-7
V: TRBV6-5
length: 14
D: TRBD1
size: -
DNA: TGTGCCAGCAGTCACCCGGACAGGGTCGACGAGCAGTACTTC
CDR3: CASSHPDRVDEQYF

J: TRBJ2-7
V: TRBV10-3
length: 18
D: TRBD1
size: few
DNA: TGTGCCATCAGTGGGCCTCCCGGACAGGGCACCTTCTCCTACGAGCAGTACTTC
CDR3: CAISGPPGQGTFSYEQYF

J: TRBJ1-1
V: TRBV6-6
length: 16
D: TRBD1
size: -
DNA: TGTGCCAGCCTCGGCGGGACAGGGGGCGTCATTGCTGAAGCTTTCTTT
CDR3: CASLGGTGGVIAEAFF

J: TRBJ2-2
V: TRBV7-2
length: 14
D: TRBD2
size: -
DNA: TGTGCCAGCAGCCGCGGGGGGGACACCGGGGAGCTGTTTTTT
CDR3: CASSRGGDTGELFF

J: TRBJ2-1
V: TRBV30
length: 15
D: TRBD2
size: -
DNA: TGTGCCTGGAGTGTACTAGCGGGTGGTTACAATGAGCAGTTCTTC
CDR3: CAWSVLAGGYNEQFF

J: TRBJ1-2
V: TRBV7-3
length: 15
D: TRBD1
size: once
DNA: TGTGCCAGCAGCCGAGGGACAGGGGGATTGAATGGCTACACCTTC
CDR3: CASSRGTGGLNGYTF

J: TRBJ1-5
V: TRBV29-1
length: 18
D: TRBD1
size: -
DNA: TGCAGCGTTGTGATGGCGGGACAGTTGTCCCAGGGCAATCAGCCCCAGCATTTT
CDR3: CSVVMAGQLSQGNQPQHF

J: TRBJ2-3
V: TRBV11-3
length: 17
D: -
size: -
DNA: TGTGCCAGCAGCTTGTCTCGGGGCAGGGAGGTTACAGATACGCAGTATTTT
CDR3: CASSLSRGREVTDTQYF

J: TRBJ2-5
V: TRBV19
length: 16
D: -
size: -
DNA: TGTGCCAGTAGTCCGTTAACACCCCGGGGGCAAGAGACCCAGTACTTC
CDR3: CASSPLTPRGQETQYF